This paragraph reports one T cell receptor (beta chain). What it binds is not known. PCR used 60 Vbeta primers and 13 Jbeta primers. Here immunoSEQ multiplex PCR was the method, and the copy in TCRdb shows in-frame clones only, minus some. Found here are approximately 130,000 clones, roughly 72% of them singletons; the top ten hold over 1.5%. Germline CDR1 reads SGHVS; CDR2 reads FQNEAQ. V lost 5 bases and J lost 8; bases outside the gene matches: 10. CDR3 length: 15 residues. The data stem from a study of cytomegalovirus exposure and HLA in healthy donors. Findings and limits, study-wide: Researchers reported from a later analysis that most CMV-associated TCR beta chains appeared HLA-restricted.

This sequence originates from a woman aged 50 to 65 in good health and CMV-seronegative. The sample consisted of PBMCs. The genes are TRBV7-8 and TRBJ1-2, with 11 bases lining up with TRBD1. The chain's CDR3 is CASSDRTGGTKGYTF. The CDR3 DNA reads TGTGCCAGCAGCGATAGGACAGGGGGCACTAAAGGCTACACCTTC.